This T cell receptor beta chain appears in the sequencing data of a study of shared T cell receptors in the human thymus. Comment on this clone: The sample contains more than one DNA sequence encoding this CDR3.

Method: immunoSEQ multiplex PCR; TCRdb's copy keeps in-frame clones and lacks some. This sample has some 660,000 clones; around 87% occur once, and the top ten carry 0.0094%. V shed 5 bases, J shed 6 bases, and the junction held 8 bases outside the gene matches. The CDR3 is made up of 15 amino acids. Per germline, CDR1 MNHEY and CDR2 SMNVEV (reference sequence). In addition, the sample was reused for a study of human thymus T cells. From that study: Corrective surgery for congenital heart defects was being performed on the healthy Finnish infants who served as donors. Corrective heart surgery yielded the resections from which the thymus tissue came. Across thymic and blood repertoires, the usage of V and J genes appeared to be biased. Overlap was high between thymic repertoires from unrelated individuals, as reported in related research.

Material for sequencing was thymocytes. This chain links TRBV27 with TRBJ2-1; TRBD1 matches at 9 bases. The receptor comes from a boy less than two years old with a congenital heart defect. The CDR3 sequence is CASSLRDRVANEQFF. Here the CDR3 DNA reads TGTGCCAGCAGTCTCCGGGACAGGGTCGCCAATGAGCAGTTCTTC.